This T cell receptor (beta chain) was observed in a study of type 1 regulatory T cells. Notes on the study in general: Type 1 regulatory T cells had a more restricted TCR repertoire than non-type 1 regulatory T cells.

MiXCR was run by TCRdb on the reads, yielding one entry per CDR3 protein. This sample has 55,000 to 65,000 distinct CDR3 sequences; around 62% occur once, and the top ten carry about 1.7%. The V end was cut by 1 base, the J end by 1 base, with 9 bases between. This CDR3 contains 14 residues. Per germline, CDR1 DFQATT and CDR2 SNEGSKA (reference sequence). As to this clonotype: Its antigen remains unidentified.

The chain recombines TRBV20-1 with TRBJ2-3; unclear D gene. This receptor was taken from a human donor in good health. Sequencing was performed on cultured non-Tr1 T cells, either the whole culture or a sorted T cell fraction (not recorded which). The CDR3 protein is CSARGRLGTDTQYF. The CDR3 DNA sequence: TGCAGTGCTAGAGGACGGTTGGGCACAGATACGCAGTATTTT.